This T cell receptor (beta chain) was documented in a study of cytomegalovirus exposure and HLA in healthy donors (dated 2017 in TCRdb). With respect to the entire study: An earlier analysis of fewer than 750 of the donors reported about 300 Gb of sequence data and around 120 million unique TCR beta sequences obtained from approximately 180 million T cells. Donor age, sex, ethnicity and CMV serostatus were collected together with the repertoire data. In an earlier analysis of 550 to 700 of the donors, high-throughput TCR beta sequencing was used to judge whether each TCR beta V gene segment behaved as functional or pseudogenic. A later analysis re-examined previously published TCR beta repertoires from just over 650 donors and added high-resolution HLA genotyping to investigate patterns of TCR occurrence. Typing coverage varied by locus: roughly 629-640 donors for A, B, C, DRB1 and DQB1; 500 to 550 for DQA1; about 570 for DPA1; 400 to 480 for DPB1. Besides the first cohort of more than 650 subjects, a separate validation cohort made up of 120 different subjects was used. The later analysis used no new phenotypic data to find candidate immune exposures, relying instead on TCR beta sequences and their occurrence across donors. About five DR-DQ haplotypes were treated as single units for association and clustering because of strong linkage in the cohort. The study used immunosequencing to profile the T cell repertoires of 670 or so subjects and linked those repertoires to cytomegalovirus serostatus. A later genetic analysis took genome-wide SNP genotypes for about 65% of the 666 donors and used that subset as a discovery cohort. Of the roughly 400 genotyped donors, about 80% fell in the genetic ancestry cluster associated with self-reported Caucasian donors. All discovery cohort repertoires had been generated on a single sequencing platform. To predict cytomegalovirus infection status, the study brought together high-throughput TCR immunosequencing, statistical association of individual TCRs with disease status, and machine learning. About 320 gigabases of sequencing data and roughly 90 million unique TCR sequences were included in an early release covering 550 to 800 HLA-typed donors. The study aimed to test whether signatures of past pathogen exposure could be identified by cataloging public T cell receptors. On average, around 230,000 unique TCR beta nucleotide sequences were sequenced per donor among 398 genotyped donors of the cohort, with roughly 20% of those sequences being non-productive. HLA typing covered class I and class II loci at four-digit resolution. Paper-wide results and their limitations: Strong co-occurrence of HLA alleles, especially DR and DQ, made assigning TCR associations to individual alleles difficult. Most TCR sequences were observed very rarely across donors, whereas some public TCRs were present in many individuals. According to a later genetic analysis, donors in an Asian-associated ancestry cluster had fewer N-insertions in productive TCRs than the roughly 670-donor mean. Because HLA typing was unavailable for some donors at each locus, only the typed subset was used in association tests. A total of roughly 160 TCR beta chains were listed by the study as associated with cytomegalovirus. In an earlier analysis of about 540 of the donors, most TCR beta V segments were observed in productive rearrangements about 87% or about 30% of the time, broadly matching IMGT annotations. In this cohort, only TCR beta chains were sequenced, and detectable features were limited by the absence of alpha or paired-chain data. In a later analysis, the rate of TCR association differed among HLA loci, with DRB1 alleles having the most associated TCRs and HLA-C alleles having the fewest. A later analysis found that most CMV-associated TCR beta chains appeared HLA-restricted, with HLA associations seemingly driven largely by CMV exposure. In both the original and validation cohorts, the classifier was reported to diagnose cytomegalovirus status with high specificity and sensitivity. Compared with equally common non-associated chains, HLA-associated TCR beta chains in a later analysis were more clonally expanded and had lower generation probabilities. Linkage disequilibrium might explain the correlated functional status among segregating V segments, but an unknown experimental factor could not be excluded. A further reported finding was that TCR beta sequences accurately predicted the HLA-A and HLA-B alleles for most subjects in the first cohort. A group of highly shared sequence variants was considered likely to be a technical artifact of the sequencing pipeline. Immune exposure information for the cohort was limited to CMV serostatus. In a later genetic analysis, a missense DCLRE1C variant was associated with V-gene and J-gene trimming of TCR beta chains, and the association was replicated in an independent cohort. According to the authors, the approach could potentially be generalized to other disease states and immunological phenotypes. A few of the identified cytomegalovirus-associated TCR beta chains were confirmed in vitro to be specific for cytomegalovirus antigens. Presence/absence analyses assumed roughly uniform sequencing depth across donors, an assumption that may not hold. Several of the top co-occurrence clusters appeared to be linked to parvovirus B19, influenza, CMV and Epstein-Barr virus, according to a later analysis. The earlier analysis of almost 600 of the donors excluded roughly 17 rarely observed V segments, including chromosome 9 orphons, because counts were too low. In a later analysis, around 17,000 TCR beta sequences were associated with specific HLA alleles at a false discovery rate of 0.05.

The cohort comprised 710 or so healthy bone marrow donors. At the time of sampling, all cohort members were nominally healthy, though unrecorded immune exposures were likely present. The donor tested CMV seronegative, placing the donor among the 350 to 400 seronegative members of the cohort. A peripheral blood sample was collected from each donor, and TCR beta sequencing was performed on peripheral blood mononuclear cells. Genomic DNA extraction from the blood cell samples was performed with the Qiagen DNeasy Blood Extraction Kit. Turning to this clone: The antigen this receptor binds is unknown. No much larger clonotype is one base removed from it; base qualities were not supplied.

Libraries were built with the immunoSEQ multiplex PCR assay. A mixture of 60 forward primers for TCR Vbeta segments and 13 reverse primers for TCR Jbeta segments was used in the multiplex PCR. Amplification of the CDR3 region of rearranged TCR beta genes was performed with a multiplex PCR assay on genomic DNA. On the Illumina HiSeq System, the amplified TCR beta libraries were sequenced as 87-base-pair reads. The original pipeline was this. A later analysis counted some 74 million unique TCR beta chains across the 666 repertoires, and 10 million to 11 million of these chains were shared by at least two donors. To remove PCR and sequencing errors, raw reads were error-corrected and collapsed into unique sequences using a nearest-neighbor algorithm that merged closely related sequences. To assign V, D and J gene segments, CDR3 sequences were aligned to IMGT reference sequences. For a sequence to be retained, a match of at least six nucleotides was required to both a V gene segment and a J gene segment. Rearrangements were called productive when the CDR3 lacked stop codons and stayed in frame with V and J; all others were non-productive. Following IMGT convention, CDR3 was defined as the stretch from the second conserved V-encoded cysteine to the conserved J-encoded phenylalanine. Sequences without an unambiguous match to a single V gene segment were excluded from the earlier analysis of about 600 of the donors. An earlier analysis of approximately 590 of the donors classified V segments as functional when productive rearrangements were above 56.7% and as segregating when the standard deviation between donors was above 5%. To diagnose cytomegalovirus status from the catalog of TCR beta chain sequences, a statistical classification framework was built. In a later analysis, TCR nucleotide sequences were compared against IMGT/GENE-DB human TR gene sequences so that V and J genes could be assigned. In a later analysis, CDR3 sequences and most-parsimonious VDJ recombination scenarios were assigned using the TCRdist pipeline. In a later analysis, every TCR beta chain was defined by the combination of its CDR3 amino acid sequence and its V-gene family, and reads without a unique V-gene family were dropped. To address suspected cross-contamination and a sequencing artifact, a later analysis removed some 620 highly shared, low-generation-probability nucleotide sequences. In a later analysis, a clonal expansion index was calculated for each public chain from normalized within-repertoire ranks of inferred template counts. Generation probabilities in a later analysis came from a VDJ recombination model fitted to out-of-frame rearrangements, and those results were checked against IGoR. In a later analysis, hypergeometric tests were used to score TCR-TCR, TCR-HLA and TCR-CMV co-occurrence, with a repertoire-size bias correction applied to TCR pairs. In a later analysis, false discovery rates were estimated by permuting HLA or CMV assignments 20 times. In a later analysis, co-occurring TCRs were grouped using DBSCAN, and TCRdist sequence similarity was added for clustering within HLA-allele-positive subsets. Co-occurrence clustering excluded repertoires with fewer than 30,000 or more than 120,000 public chains, plus five with anomalous nucleotide sharing. This immuneACCESS table, as held by TCRdb, lists in-frame sequences with V and J called but not all clones. Of the missing ones, under half trace to an unresolved V gene in checked studies; the others have no known cause. The V and J calls and clone size come from that table; D and trimming were worked out from the DNA. The sample has approximately 150,000 clones on record, roughly 85% of them singletons. Together, the top ten hold 1.3% of the sample.

This TCR derives from a man younger than 40 in good health and CMV-seronegative. Sequencing used PBMCs.

The DNA is as follows: TGTGCCAGCAGCTTCAATCGACAGATCTACTATGGCTACACCTTC. This gives the protein CASSFNRQIYYGYTF. The rearrangement combines TRBV7-2 with TRBJ1-2; TRBD1 is a possible D gene, resting on 5 matching bases. The CDR3 sequence holds 15 residues, the cysteine and phenylalanine included. The read is trimmed to its CDR3 DNA, 45 bases read in frame from base 1. V sheds 3 bases and J sheds 3 bases, leaving 14 bases between their ends. CDR1 SGHTA and CDR2 FQGNSA were looked up in the germline V gene.